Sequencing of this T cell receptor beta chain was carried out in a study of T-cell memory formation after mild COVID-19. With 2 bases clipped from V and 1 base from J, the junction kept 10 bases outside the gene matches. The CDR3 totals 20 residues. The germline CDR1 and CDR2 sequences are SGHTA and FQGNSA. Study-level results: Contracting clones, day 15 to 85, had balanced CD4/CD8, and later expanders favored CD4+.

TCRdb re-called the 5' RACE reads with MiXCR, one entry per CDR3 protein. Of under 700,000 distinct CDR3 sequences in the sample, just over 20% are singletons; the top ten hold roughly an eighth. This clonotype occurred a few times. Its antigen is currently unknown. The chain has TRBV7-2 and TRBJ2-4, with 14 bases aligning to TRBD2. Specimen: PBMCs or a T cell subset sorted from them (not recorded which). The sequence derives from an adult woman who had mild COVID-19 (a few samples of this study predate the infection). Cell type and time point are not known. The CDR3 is CASSLTPGLAGVFAKNIQYF. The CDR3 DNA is TGTGCCAGCAGCTTAACGCCGGGACTAGCGGGAGTTTTCGCCAAAAACATTCAGTACTTC.